One T cell receptor (beta chain) is described in this entry. The template for TCR beta VDJ and CDR3 sequence profiling was genomic DNA. MiXCR, applied by TCRdb to the reads, yields one record per CDR3 protein. The sample has some 200,000 distinct CDR3 sequences; approximately 65% are singletons. V lost 6 bases and J 8 bases, leaving 17 bases between the germline ends. The length of the CDR3 is 13 residues. Germline CDR1 reads SGHTA; CDR2 reads FQGNSA. These data originate in a study of CD8+CD57+ T cells in acquired aplastic anemia. Those patients picked for sequencing had displayed CD8+CD57+ cell expansion on flow cytometry.

The receptor was isolated from a human donor with aplastic anemia. Sequenced sample: sorted CD4+, CD8+, or CD8+CD57+ T cells (not recorded which) from PBMCs. This chain joins TRBV7-2 and TRBJ2-7; D is unclear. The CDR3 loop reads CASSLTAWVKQYF. In DNA, the CDR3 is TGTGCCAGCAGTTTAACAGCGTGGGTCAAGCAGTACTTC.